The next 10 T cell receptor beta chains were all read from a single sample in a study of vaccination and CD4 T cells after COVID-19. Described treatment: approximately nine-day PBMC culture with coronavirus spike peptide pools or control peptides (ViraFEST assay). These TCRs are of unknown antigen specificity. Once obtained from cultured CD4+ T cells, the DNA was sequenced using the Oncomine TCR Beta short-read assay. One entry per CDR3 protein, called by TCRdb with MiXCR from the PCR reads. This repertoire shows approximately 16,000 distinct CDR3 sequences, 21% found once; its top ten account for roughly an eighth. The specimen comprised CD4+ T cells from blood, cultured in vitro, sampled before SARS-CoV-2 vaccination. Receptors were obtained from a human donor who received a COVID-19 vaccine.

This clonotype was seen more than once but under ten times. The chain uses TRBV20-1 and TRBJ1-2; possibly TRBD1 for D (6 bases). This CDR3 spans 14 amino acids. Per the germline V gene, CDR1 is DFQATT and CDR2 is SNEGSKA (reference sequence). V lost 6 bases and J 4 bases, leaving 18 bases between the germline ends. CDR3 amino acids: CSALGGGASYGYTF. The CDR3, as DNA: TGCAGTGCCCTCGGGGGGGGGGCAAGCTATGGCTACACCTTC.

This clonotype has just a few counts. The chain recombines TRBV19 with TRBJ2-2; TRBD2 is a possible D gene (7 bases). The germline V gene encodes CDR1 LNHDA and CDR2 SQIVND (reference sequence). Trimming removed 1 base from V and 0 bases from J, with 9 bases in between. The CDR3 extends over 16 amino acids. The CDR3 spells CASSIGGGSNTGELFF. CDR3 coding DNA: TGTGCCAGTAGTATAGGCGGGGGCTCGAACACCGGGGAGCTGTTTTTT.

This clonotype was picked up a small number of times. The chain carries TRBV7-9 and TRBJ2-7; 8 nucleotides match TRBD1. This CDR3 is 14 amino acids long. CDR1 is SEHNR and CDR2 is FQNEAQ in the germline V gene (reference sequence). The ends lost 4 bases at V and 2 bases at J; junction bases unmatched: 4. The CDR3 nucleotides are TGTGCCAGCAGCTCAGGGGGCCTTCCCTACGAGCAGTACTTC. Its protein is CASSSGGLPYEQYF.

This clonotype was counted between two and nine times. CDR3 sequence reads: CASRIRWAVKNIQYF. CDR3 nucleotide sequence: TGTGCCAGCAGAATTAGGTGGGCGGTGAAAAACATTCAGTACTTC. The chain has TRBV6-1 and TRBJ2-4; D call uncertain. The CDR3 is 15 residues long. Per germline, CDR1 MNHNS and CDR2 SASEGT. Trimming removed 6 bases from V and 4 bases from J, with 16 bases in between.

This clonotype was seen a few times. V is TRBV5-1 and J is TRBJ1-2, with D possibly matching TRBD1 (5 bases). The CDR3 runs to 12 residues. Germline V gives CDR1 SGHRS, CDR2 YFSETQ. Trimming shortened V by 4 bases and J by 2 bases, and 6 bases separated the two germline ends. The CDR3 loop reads CASSGTNYGYTF. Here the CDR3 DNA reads TGCGCCAGCAGCGGGACCAACTATGGCTACACCTTC.

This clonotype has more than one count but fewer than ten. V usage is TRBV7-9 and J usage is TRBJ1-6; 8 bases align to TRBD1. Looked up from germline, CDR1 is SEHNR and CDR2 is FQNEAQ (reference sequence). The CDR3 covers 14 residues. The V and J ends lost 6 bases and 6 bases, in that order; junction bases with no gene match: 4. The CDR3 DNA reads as TGTGCCAGCAGTTTTACAGGGGGTAATTCACCCCTCCACTTT. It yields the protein CASSFTGGNSPLHF.

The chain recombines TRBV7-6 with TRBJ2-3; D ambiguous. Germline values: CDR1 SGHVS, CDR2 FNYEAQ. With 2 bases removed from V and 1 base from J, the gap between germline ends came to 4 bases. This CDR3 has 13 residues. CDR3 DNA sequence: TGTGCCAGCAGCTTAAGTCGCACAGATACGCAGTATTTT. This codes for CASSLSRTDTQYF.

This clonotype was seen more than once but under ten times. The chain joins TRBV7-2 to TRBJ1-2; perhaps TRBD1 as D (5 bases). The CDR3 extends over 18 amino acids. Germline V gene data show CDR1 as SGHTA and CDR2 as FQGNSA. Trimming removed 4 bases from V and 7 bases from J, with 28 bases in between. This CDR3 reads CASSSSPQGRGVVGGYTF. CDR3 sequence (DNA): TGTGCCAGCAGCTCCAGCCCTCAGGGACGGGGTGTAGTCGGTGGCTACACCTTC. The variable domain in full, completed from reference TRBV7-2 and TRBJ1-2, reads GAGVSQSPSNKVTEKGKDVELRCDPISGHTALYWYRQSLGQGLEFLIYFQGNSAPDKSGLPSDRFSAERTGGSVSTLTIQRTQQEDSAVYLCASSSSPQGRGVVGGYTFGSGTRLTVV.

CDR3 protein: CASSEVESNSPLHF. The CDR3 region has the DNA TGTGCCAGCAGTGAGGTGGAAAGTAATTCACCCCTCCACTTT. The chain couples TRBV6-1 to TRBJ1-6; D gene unclear. Trimming left V 3 bases short and J 6 bases short, with 9 bases between. Germline V gene lookup returns CDR1 MNHNS and CDR2 SASEGT. This CDR3 region has 14 residues.

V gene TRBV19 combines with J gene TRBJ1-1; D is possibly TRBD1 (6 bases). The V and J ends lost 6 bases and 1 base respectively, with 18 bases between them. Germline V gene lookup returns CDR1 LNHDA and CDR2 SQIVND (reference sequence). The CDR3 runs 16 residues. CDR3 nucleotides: TGTGCCAGTAGGTTCGTATCGGGACATACGAACACTGAAGCTTTCTTT. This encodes CASRFVSGHTNTEAFF.